This T cell receptor (beta chain) stems from a study of human T cells and chemical hapten exposure (TCRdb year 2021). As for the study more broadly: For sensitization, 2% DPC in acetone was applied to an approximately 2 cm by approximately 2 cm area of upper inner arm skin. Throughout the study period of roughly 24 weeks, patients also received therapeutic DPC doses to the scalp every week. Patch testing was done on the upper back using Finn chambers containing 0.01% DPC, and results were scored after 6 days according to International Contact Dermatitis Research Group standards. Most of the patients in the cohort were female, and the cohort covered alopecia areata with under or over 50% scalp involvement, alopecia totalis and alopecia universalis. The libraries were sequenced as a pool, and the TCR yield per sample differed mostly because of small variations in library volumes within the pool. This study followed changes in the peripheral blood TCR repertoire in vivo during primary and secondary sensitization of alopecia patients to the hapten diphenylcyclopropenone (DPC). Patient blood was sampled pre-sensitization (week 0) and at 2, 6 and about 24 weeks after DPC sensitization. Blood for TCR sequencing was provided by twenty-nine alopecia patients at one to four time points (pre-sensitization, 2, 6 and 24 weeks). The full study reports these points: Patch test score was positively correlated with the number of PT1 expanded TCRs, with significance at thresholds 8, 16 and 32 but not at 4. No change with DPC sensitization was found in the number of TCRs above 1 in 1000 frequency, and no evidence of global repertoire structure alterations was found. Expanded TCRs formed significantly more large CDR3 similarity clusters than pre-sensitization or healthy control sets, consistent with antigen-driven responses. Because every patient had alopecia, a presumed autoimmune disease, the patients' immune response might differ from that of healthy individuals. After repeated subsampling, changes were observed in the strength of the expansion versus patch-test correlation and in the threshold at which the correlation became significant.

The library was generated by RACE. The run used a NextSeq 500. Library preparation attached unique molecular identifiers to individual cDNA molecules for quantitative, reproducible TCR counting. Each blood RNA sample was used to sequence both TCR alpha and TCR beta chains. The study's processing was this. The median number of TCRs per sample was some 100,000, ranging from about 23,224 to 750,000. V, J and CDR3 annotation of the TCR reads was carried out using the Decombinator software suite. For PS versus PT1 abundance plots, all samples were subsampled to the same number of TCRs (28,000). Expanded TCRs were defined as absent before sensitization and observed at least eight times at the 2-week time point. TCRdb handled the public reads itself, with Q25 trimming in fastp and clone calling in MiXCR, and kept productive beta chains. For every CDR3 protein sequence, its rows merge into one entry that carries the most common genes and DNA. TCRdb assigned the V and J calls; the authors' analysis was not used. The sample table shows about 200,000 distinct CDR3 sequences, and about 25% are seen once. Together, the top ten hold roughly 2.4% of the sample.

This clonotype has only a few counts. This clone's antigen is unknown. Base qualities are not recorded, but no much larger clone differs from it by a single base. Relative to germline, V is 5 bases shorter and J is 6 bases shorter, with 12 bases between their ends. The germline V gene (reference sequence) sets CDR1 to DFQATT and CDR2 to SNEGSKA. Measured from the cysteine to the phenylalanine, the CDR3 is 12 residues long. Just the 36-base CDR3 DNA is kept, in frame starting at base 1. This sample's time point label indicates: patch test 3, about 24 weeks after DPC sensitization. The intended sense of this specimen's treatment or condition label: therapeutic diphenylcyclopropenone sensitization with weekly scalp DPC. At each patch-test visit, blood was drawn before the patch test was applied. Eligible patients were aged 18 to 70, diagnosed with alopecia, deemed suitable for DPC therapy, and excluded if pregnant. Unfractionated whole blood was collected in Tempus Blood RNA tubes, and total RNA was extracted from that blood.

The chain was built from TRBV20-1 and TRBJ2-3; no D gene is confidently identified. Sequenced here: whole blood, sampled in connection with sensitization to the hapten diphenylcyclopropenone (DPC). This TCR was sampled from a woman between 40 and 50 years old with alopecia areata. Some clones in this sample may be carry-over from other donors' samples. The CDR3 protein sequence reads: CSAFRPGDTQYF. The nucleotides are TGCAGTGCTTTCCGGCCCGGGGATACGCAGTATTTT.